A selection of T cell receptor beta chains follows, all from one sample in a study of siplizumab effects on memory and regulatory T cells. Measured with immunoSEQ multiplex PCR; TCRdb has only the in-frame clones, and not every one. The repertoire holds about 40,000 clones, with roughly 90% as singletons. Material for sequencing was naive CD4+ T cells sorted from blood. Receptor source: a human donor in good health. CDR3s leave out the opening cysteine and the closing phenylalanine or tryptophan. Fields, in order: V gene, CDR3 protein.

v_gene: TRBV6-1; CDR3aa: ASSEGRANEQF
v_gene: TRBV2; CDR3aa: ASSSQGGFAYNEQF
v_gene: TRBV15; CDR3aa: ATSREIGLAGEDTQY
v_gene: TRBV5-4; CDR3aa: ASSLTGGGMNTEAF
v_gene: TRBV27; CDR3aa: ASSLRSRGNTEAF
v_gene: TRBV5-1; CDR3aa: ASSWGLAASYEQY
v_gene: TRBV7-9; CDR3aa: ASSLRGGGRDEQY
v_gene: TRBV7-6; CDR3aa: ASSLSDRDNSPLH
v_gene: TRBV5-4; CDR3aa: ASSFLAGGGETQY
v_gene: TRBV29-1; CDR3aa: SVVQNTGELF
v_gene: TRBV7-2; CDR3aa: ASSSSPVAAKNIQY
v_gene: TRBV6-5; CDR3aa: ASSYPVPGELF
v_gene: TRBV4-1; CDR3aa: ASSQVTRGTEAF